The clone carrying this T cell receptor beta chain was observed a handful of times. The antigen is undetermined. The sample's time point: persistent/refractory GD, antithyroid drugs over 5 years with positive TRAb. Isolated PBMC RNA provided the starting material for the TCR library. Arm-PCR of CDR3 regions and iRepertoire HTBI primers were the basis on which TCR beta libraries were built. TCRdb re-called the multiplex PCR reads through MiXCR, storing one row per CDR3 protein. This repertoire shows 500,000 to 800,000 distinct CDR3 sequences, about 32% found once; its top ten account for about two fifths. These data originate in a study of regulatory T cells in long-lasting Graves disease. Study in general: Positive TSH receptor antibodies alongside over 5 years of antithyroid drugs were what marked Graves' disease as persistent.

The CDR3 extends over 14 amino acids. V gave up 0 bases and J gave up 7 bases, with 10 bases separating them. Looked up from germline, CDR1 is MNHNS and CDR2 is SASEGT. Broader study findings: Those with persistent disease had in common more public clonotypes (about 3,000) than new patients (approximately 920).

This receptor was taken from a female donor with Graves disease. Specimen: peripheral blood mononuclear cells (PBMCs), collected when the disease was refractory, from a patient treated with antithyroid drugs. This chain links TRBV6-1 with TRBJ1-3, with D unresolved. The CDR3 nucleotides are TGTGCCAGCAGTGAAGCGAAAGGGATGAACACCATATATTTT. Translation: CASSEAKGMNTIYF.